The rows below give T cell receptor beta chains drawn from one sample of a study of blood T cell repertoires in COVID-19. TCRdb's copy holds only in-frame clones and misses some; the assay was immunoSEQ multiplex PCR. Here the sample spans nearly 95,000 clones, less than 85% being singletons. Material: peripheral blood. The receptors stem from a man aged 65 to 85 with COVID-19, enrolled during active disease. The CDR3 runs from the conserved cysteine through the conserved F or W. D genes are given only for firm matches.

j_call: TRBJ2-5; d_call: TRBD1; v_call: TRBV5-1; cdr3_aa: CASSQGARETQYF
j_call: TRBJ1-2; d_call: .; v_call: TRBV28; cdr3_aa: CASSSPQGSYGYTF
j_call: TRBJ1-2; d_call: TRBD1; v_call: TRBV11-2; cdr3_aa: CASSMGQFYGYTF
j_call: TRBJ2-2; d_call: TRBD2; v_call: TRBV28; cdr3_aa: CAGAGLNTGELFF
j_call: TRBJ2-1; d_call: TRBD2; v_call: TRBV11-3; cdr3_aa: CASSLDSWGTSGRNEQFF
j_call: TRBJ2-7; d_call: .; v_call: TRBV3-1/TRBV3-2; cdr3_aa: CASSQELGVWVAEQYF
j_call: TRBJ1-2; d_call: .; v_call: TRBV5-8; cdr3_aa: CASSLSMNYGYTF
j_call: TRBJ2-1; d_call: .; v_call: TRBV5-1; cdr3_aa: CASSFSGPDSYNEQFF
j_call: TRBJ2-5; d_call: .; v_call: TRBV2; cdr3_aa: CASQRGEQETQYF
j_call: TRBJ2-5; d_call: .; v_call: TRBV7-2; cdr3_aa: CASSLWGLQETQYF
j_call: TRBJ1-2; d_call: .; v_call: TRBV20-1; cdr3_aa: CSASGGYNYGYTF
j_call: TRBJ1-5; d_call: .; v_call: TRBV11-2; cdr3_aa: CASSRSRNQPQHF
j_call: TRBJ2-7; d_call: TRBD1; v_call: TRBV7-2; cdr3_aa: CASSLEGTGGYSYEQYF
j_call: TRBJ2-6; d_call: TRBD1; v_call: TRBV6-6; cdr3_aa: CASSRGTGGAAGANVLTF
j_call: TRBJ2-6; d_call: .; v_call: TRBV7-3; cdr3_aa: CASSSGGAGANVLTF
j_call: TRBJ2-5; d_call: TRBD2; v_call: TRBV4-3; cdr3_aa: CASSQSSSGRQETQYF
j_call: TRBJ1-1; d_call: TRBD1; v_call: TRBV6-2/TRBV6-3; cdr3_aa: CASSRTGAPVEAFF
j_call: TRBJ1-2; d_call: .; v_call: TRBV7-2; cdr3_aa: CASNGASVRYGYTF
j_call: TRBJ1-1; d_call: TRBD1; v_call: TRBV29-1; cdr3_aa: CSVPGQGRGTEAFF
j_call: TRBJ1-1; d_call: .; v_call: TRBV28; cdr3_aa: CASRRGSGEAFF
j_call: TRBJ2-1; d_call: TRBD2; v_call: TRBV5-4; cdr3_aa: CASSLGGLAATYNEQFF
j_call: TRBJ1-2; d_call: TRBD1; v_call: TRBV27; cdr3_aa: CASSPVQGTLVWYGYTF
j_call: TRBJ1-2; d_call: .; v_call: TRBV6-1; cdr3_aa: CASSEIGRGPGYTF
j_call: TRBJ2-7; d_call: .; v_call: TRBV5-1; cdr3_aa: CASSLVGIGNEQYF
j_call: TRBJ2-5; d_call: TRBD1; v_call: TRBV19; cdr3_aa: CASTRGTVQETQYF
j_call: TRBJ1-2; d_call: TRBD1; v_call: TRBV18; cdr3_aa: CASSPSGTGVSYGYTF
j_call: TRBJ2-7; d_call: TRBD2; v_call: TRBV7-2; cdr3_aa: CASRLRASGSSYEQYF
j_call: TRBJ2-7; d_call: TRBD2; v_call: TRBV9; cdr3_aa: CASSIDGLAGVEQYF
j_call: TRBJ2-3; d_call: .; v_call: TRBV5-1; cdr3_aa: CASKGGENTDTQYF
j_call: TRBJ1-1; d_call: .; v_call: TRBV7-9; cdr3_aa: CASSPRDSVAFF
j_call: TRBJ2-3; d_call: TRBD1; v_call: TRBV24-1; cdr3_aa: CATSDADRAGDTQYF
j_call: TRBJ2-1; d_call: TRBD2; v_call: TRBV29-1; cdr3_aa: CSVGTSGMYNEQFF
j_call: TRBJ1-1; d_call: .; v_call: TRBV6-5; cdr3_aa: CASTVIGGGGEAFF
j_call: TRBJ2-7; d_call: .; v_call: TRBV5-4; cdr3_aa: CASSSKGGAGYEQYF
j_call: TRBJ1-2; d_call: TRBD1; v_call: TRBV3-1/TRBV3-2; cdr3_aa: CASSQGRGRNVPNYGYTF
j_call: TRBJ1-1; d_call: TRBD1; v_call: TRBV6-2/TRBV6-3; cdr3_aa: CASSYPGQGTEAFF
j_call: TRBJ1-4; d_call: TRBD1; v_call: TRBV7-9; cdr3_aa: CASSPAGWTGEEKLFF
j_call: TRBJ1-2; d_call: .; v_call: TRBV18; cdr3_aa: CASSPLFREKKDGYTF
j_call: TRBJ2-5; d_call: TRBD2; v_call: TRBV3-1/TRBV3-2; cdr3_aa: CASSLQGLAGQGETQYF
j_call: TRBJ1-6; d_call: .; v_call: TRBV27; cdr3_aa: CASSLSGNGMTPLHF
j_call: TRBJ1-3; d_call: .; v_call: TRBV28; cdr3_aa: CASITHLVGSGNTIYF
j_call: TRBJ1-1; d_call: TRBD1; v_call: TRBV5-4; cdr3_aa: CASHDRAITISEAFF
j_call: TRBJ1-5; d_call: .; v_call: TRBV6-2/TRBV6-3; cdr3_aa: CASSLQLNSNQPQHF
j_call: TRBJ2-6; d_call: .; v_call: TRBV6-2/TRBV6-3; cdr3_aa: CASSHRGFGANVLTF
j_call: TRBJ1-1; d_call: .; v_call: TRBV6-2/TRBV6-3; cdr3_aa: CASSVLTGWTEAFF
j_call: TRBJ2-3; d_call: TRBD1; v_call: TRBV11-1; cdr3_aa: CAQQPLDRDLGDTQYF
j_call: TRBJ2-1; d_call: TRBD2; v_call: TRBV3-1/TRBV3-2; cdr3_aa: CASSLLAGVLQFF